Shown below are 24 T cell receptor beta chains from a single sample sequenced in a study of cytomegalovirus exposure and HLA in healthy donors. Use of 60 Vbeta and 13 Jbeta primers characterized the PCR. TCRdb keeps only in-frame clones here, not all; method: immunoSEQ multiplex PCR. The repertoire includes 140,000 to 150,000 clones, roughly three quarters of them detected once, and 6.5% to 8% sits in the top ten. Sequencing input: PBMCs. The receptor source for this set is a woman aged 40 to 55 in good health and CMV-seropositive.

Concerning this clone: No conserved phenylalanine or tryptophan is present at the end of the CDR3, so a read error is the likely explanation. This rearrangement joins TRBV19 to TRBJ1-1; 7 bases fit TRBD1. The CDR3 runs 13 residues. CDR1 LNHDA and CDR2 SQIVND come from the germline V gene (reference sequence). The J segment lost 1 base and the V segment lost 8 bases, leaving 4 bases of the junction unmatched. The DNA of the CDR3 is TGTGCCAGTCCGGACAGGTCGAACACTGAAGCTTTCCTT. Protein: CASPDRSNTEAFL.

The chain carries TRBV9 and TRBJ2-2; a possible D gene is TRBD1 (5 bases). The CDR3 spans 14 residues. V was shortened by 4 bases and J by 3 bases, with 10 bases between the two germline ends. Germline V gene data show CDR1 as SGDLS and CDR2 as YYNGEE. Here the CDR3 reads CASSPQGYTGELFF. In DNA, the CDR3 is TGTGCCAGCAGCCCCCAGGGTTACACCGGGGAGCTGTTTTTT.

The CDR3 nucleotides read TGTGCCAGCAGTTCGCAGGGGGGTCAGCCCCAGCATTTT. Translating it yields CASSSQGGQPQHF. The chain links TRBV27 to TRBJ1-5; 7 bases fit TRBD1. With V trimmed by 4 bases and J by 6 bases, 3 bases remained unmatched. There are 13 residues in the CDR3. Germline CDR1 and CDR2: MNHEY and SMNVEV (reference sequence).

The chain combines TRBV2 with TRBJ1-2; unclear D gene. The CDR3 runs 12 residues. CDR1 is SNHLY and CDR2 is FYNNEI in the germline V gene. Trimming took 5 bases from V and 2 from J, leaving 6 bases between them. The CDR3 nucleotides are TGTGCCAGCAGTTCGGAGAACTATGGCTACACCTTC. Protein sequence: CASSSENYGYTF.

The chain uses TRBV30 and TRBJ2-3; a weak D match, TRBD2 (7 bases). V lost 0 bases to trimming and J lost 3 bases, with 10 bases between them. The CDR3 covers 14 residues. CDR1 and CDR2 from the germline V gene are GTSNPN and SVGIG (reference sequence). CDR3 nucleotide sequence: TGTGCCTGGAGTGTACAGGGAGGGACAGATACGCAGTATTTT. Amino acid sequence: CAWSVQGGTDTQYF.

This chain connects TRBV9 to TRBJ2-1; TRBD2 is a possible D gene (6 bases). V was clipped by 4 bases and J by 3 bases, with 14 bases between them. The germline CDR1 and CDR2 sequences are SGDLS and YYNGEE. The CDR3 has 15 residues. CDR3 DNA sequence: TGTGCCAGCAGCCCTCACGGGGGACGCTACAATGAGCAGTTCTTC. This translates into CASSPHGGRYNEQFF.

This sequence joins TRBV9 and TRBJ1-5; maybe TRBD1 (5 bases). The CDR3 spans 14 residues. V lost 0 bases to trimming and J lost 6 bases, with 10 bases between them. Germline CDR1 reads SGDLS; CDR2 reads YYNGEE. This CDR3 is CASSVEGGAQPQHF. The CDR3, as DNA: TGTGCCAGCAGCGTAGAAGGTGGGGCTCAGCCCCAGCATTTT.

V gene TRBV19 combines with J gene TRBJ2-5, with 11 bases fitting TRBD2. This CDR3 spans 14 amino acids. The V segment lost 5 bases and the J segment 4 bases; nucleotides outside the gene matches: 3. CDR1 and CDR2 from the germline V gene are LNHDA and SQIVND (reference sequence). CDR3 sequence reads: CASSPLAGAETQYF. CDR3 DNA: TGTGCCAGTAGTCCACTAGCGGGGGCAGAGACCCAGTACTTC.

The chain joins TRBV27 to TRBJ2-7; possibly TRBD2 for D (6 bases). This CDR3 spans 14 amino acids. V shed 8 bases and J shed 2 bases, with 16 bases lying between them. Germline V lookup: CDR1 MNHEY, CDR2 SMNVEV (reference sequence). The CDR3 here is CASARRGNPYEQYF. In nucleotides, the CDR3 is TGTGCCAGCGCTCGGAGGGGAAACCCCTACGAGCAGTACTTC.

J is TRBJ1-1 and V is TRBV5-1; weak D call: TRBD1 (5 bases). Germline V CDR1 and CDR2: SGHRS, YFSETQ. The ends were cut back, 0 bases at V and 3 bases at J, with 9 bases in the middle. This CDR3 has 14 amino acids. CDR3 residues: CASSLDRRDTEAFF. CDR3 DNA sequence: TGCGCCAGCAGCTTGGACAGGAGGGACACTGAAGCTTTCTTT.

The chain joins TRBV19 to TRBJ1-5; 12 nucleotides align to TRBD1. This CDR3 is built from 18 residues. Germline V gene data show CDR1 as LNHDA and CDR2 as SQIVND (reference sequence). V dropped 4 bases and J dropped 2; count of bases not matched to a gene: 9. The CDR3 DNA reads as TGTGCCAGTAGTAATGTAAAAGGGACAGGGGGCGGCAATCAGCCCCAGCATTTT. It codes for CASSNVKGTGGGNQPQHF.

CDR3 nucleotides: TGTGCCAGCAGCCCCAGGGTGCTAGGCGAGCAGTACTTC. Translation gives CASSPRVLGEQYF. The chain carries TRBV14 and TRBJ2-7; perhaps TRBD1 as D (5 bases). Germline CDR1 is SGHDN and CDR2 is FVKESK. The V end lost 4 bases, the J end lost 6 bases, and 13 bases lay between the germline ends. This CDR3 is built from 13 residues.

The chain combines TRBV2 with TRBJ1-1; 9 positions agree with TRBD1. CDR3 length equals 18 residues. The junction had 23 bases not matched to a gene; V was cut back by 11 bases and J by 4 bases. Germline V gene sequence: CDR1 SNHLY, CDR2 FYNNEI. CDR3 in amino acids: CAQHIPHLRDRDSTEAFF. Here the CDR3 DNA reads TGTGCCCAGCACATCCCCCACCTCAGGGACAGGGATAGCACTGAAGCTTTCTTT.

Only one count was recorded for this clone. V gene TRBV11-2 combines with J gene TRBJ2-2; TRBD1 matches at 8 bases. Germline CDR1 and CDR2: SGHAT and FQNNGV. The junction had 13 bases not matched to a gene; V was cut back by 5 bases and J by 5 bases. The CDR3 is 17 residues long. CDR3 in amino acids: CASSVTQGAGGTGELFF. As DNA, the CDR3 is TGTGCCAGCAGCGTAACGCAGGGGGCTGGGGGTACCGGGGAGCTGTTTTTT.

The chain combines TRBV30 with TRBJ1-2, with D uncertain. The CDR3 length is 14 residues. Germline V lookup: CDR1 GTSNPN, CDR2 SVGIG (reference sequence). V dropped 1 base and J dropped 6 bases, with 15 bases sitting between them. The CDR3 DNA reads TGTGCCTGGAGTGCGGGAGTCGTCGCGGATGGCTACACCTTC. As protein: CAWSAGVVADGYTF.

The rearrangement uses TRBV7-6 and TRBJ2-2; perhaps TRBD1 as D (5 bases). Looked up from germline, CDR1 is SGHVS and CDR2 is FNYEAQ. V was shortened by 2 bases and J by 1 base, with 8 bases between the two germline ends. This CDR3 has 15 residues. CDR3 DNA sequence: TGTGCCAGCAGCTTACTGCAGGGGAACACCGGGGAGCTGTTTTTT. Translating gives CASSLLQGNTGELFF.

This clone was detected only once. V gene TRBV5-4 combines with J gene TRBJ2-7; 10 bases line up with TRBD2. Germline V gene data show CDR1 as SGHNT and CDR2 as YYREEE (reference sequence). After removal of 4 bases from V and 1 base from J, the junction contained 5 bases not matched to a gene. The CDR3 contains 15 residues. In DNA form, the CDR3 reads TGTGCCAGCAGCATTCTAGCGGGGGAGTCCTACGAGCAGTACTTC. Residues: CASSILAGESYEQYF.

In its sample, this clone was seen once. The chain employs TRBV5-4 and TRBJ1-2, with a tentative D call TRBD1 (5 bases). The CDR3 sequence is 15 residues long. V lost 2 bases and J lost 0, with 11 bases in between. The germline CDR1 and CDR2 sequences are SGHNT and YYREEE (reference sequence). The CDR3 DNA is TGTGCCAGCAGCTTAAGACAGAGAGCTAACTATGGCTACACCTTC. It encodes CASSLRQRANYGYTF.

The rearrangement links TRBV6-6 to TRBJ2-1; 8 nucleotides align to TRBD2. The germline V gene encodes CDR1 MNHNY and CDR2 SVGAGI (reference sequence). The V gene end was trimmed by 5 bases and the J gene end by 7 bases; junction bases not matched to a gene: 13. This CDR3 region has 16 residues. CDR3 residues: CASSLLRGAVRNEQFF. The CDR3, as DNA: TGTGCCAGCAGTCTACTGCGGGGGGCGGTTCGGAATGAGCAGTTCTTC.

J is TRBJ1-2 and V is TRBV14, with D possibly TRBD1 on 6 matching bases. Germline V gene sequence: CDR1 SGHDN, CDR2 FVKESK. The CDR3 length is 14 residues. V lost 4 bases to trimming and J lost 6 bases, with 15 bases between them. CDR3 sequence reads: CASSPHTGGHGYTF. CDR3 DNA: TGTGCCAGCAGCCCCCATACGGGGGGCCATGGCTACACCTTC.

This chain joins TRBV2 and TRBJ2-3, with D possibly TRBD2 on 6 matching bases. Germline CDR1 SNHLY, CDR2 FYNNEI. The V gene lost 8 bases and the J gene lost 5 bases, with 17 bases spanning the gap. CDR3 size: 14 residues. The CDR3 spells CASLIRGRGDTQYF. CDR3 DNA: TGTGCCAGCCTAATACGGGGGAGAGGAGATACGCAGTATTTT.

This clone was detected once. CDR3 DNA: TGTGCCAGCTCACCACCTGACAGGACCTATGGCTACACCTTC. Its protein product is CASSPPDRTYGYTF. The rearrangement uses TRBV18 and TRBJ1-2, with a tentative D call TRBD1 (6 bases). The germline CDR1 and CDR2 sequences are KGHSH and LQKENI. The CDR3 extends over 14 amino acids. Deletions cut 0 bases from V and 4 bases from J, with 9 bases between.

The rearrangement links TRBV19 to TRBJ2-4; 7 positions agree with TRBD1. The ends lost 3 bases at V and 15 bases at J; junction bases unmatched: 11. The CDR3 runs to 13 residues. The germline V gene has CDR1 LNHDA and CDR2 SQIVND (reference sequence). CDR3 nucleotide sequence: TGTGCCAGTAGTATCGCCGACAGGGCCGGTTTGTACTTC. It specifies CASSIADRAGLYF.

The chain uses TRBV27 and TRBJ2-5; tentatively, D is TRBD2 (5 bases). Germline V gene data show CDR1 as MNHEY and CDR2 as SMNVEV (reference sequence). This CDR3 spans 14 amino acids. Trimming stripped 0 bases from V and 3 bases from J, with 8 bases between. The CDR3 DNA follows: TGTGCCAGCAGTTTATCGCCAGCGGAAGAGACCCAGTACTTC. Translating gives CASSLSPAEETQYF.